Reported below is one T cell receptor beta chain. Its antigen remains unidentified. The data were taken from a study of T cells in localized non-small cell lung cancer. General study points: Higher T cell density in the blood was associated with longer overall survival, whereas higher adjacent-lung clonality associated with shorter survival. Sequencing was limited to one tumor region, leaving the possibility of heterogeneity open. The greatest T cell clonality was found in uninvolved adjacent lung (higher than in tumor). Adjacent lung was found to contain a median roughly 50 of the top 100 tumor clones.

Germline V gene data show CDR1 as SGHNT and CDR2 as YYREEE (reference sequence). This CDR3 has 14 residues. With 4 bases clipped from V and 5 bases from J, the junction kept 4 bases outside the gene matches. Some clones are missing from TCRdb's copy, which holds only in-frame ones; the method was immunoSEQ multiplex PCR. The sample has 90,000 to 100,000 clones; around 90% are singletons. This TCR was sampled from a woman between 35 and 75 years old with stage II squamous cell lung carcinoma. This sample comprised PBMCs, obtained before any cancer treatment. This chain uses TRBV5-4 with TRBJ2-1; TRBD2 agrees at 9 bases. The CDR3 nucleotides read TGTGCCAGCAGCATTGGACTAGCGCACAATGAGCAGTTCTTC. Translation: CASSIGLAHNEQFF.